A selection of T cell receptor beta chains follows, all from one sample in a study of T-cell reconstitution after alpha-beta-depleted transplantation in children. TCRdb re-called the PCR reads with MiXCR, one entry per CDR3 protein. The table records 200,000 to 300,000 distinct CDR3 sequences, around 11% of them present only once. The source material was PBMCs from the stem cell graft donor, sampled from the stem cell graft. The receptors come from a human donor who donated a stem cell graft to a child with acute lymphoblastic leukemia. Each CDR3 is given with its conserved first and last residue. Clone size, where shown, is once, few, many, or a class for clones that have expanded.

clone_size | j_call | v_call | cdr3_aa
many | TRBJ1-1 | TRBV29-1 | CSGNRGLGTEAFF
many | TRBJ2-1 | TRBV6-2/TRBV6-3 | CASTTLAGGPGPYNEQFF
many | TRBJ2-3 | TRBV12-3/TRBV12-4 | CASHLNRVGTDTQYF
many | TRBJ2-7 | TRBV6-2/TRBV6-3 | CASSYDWTVKPYEQYF
. | TRBJ2-7 | TRBV6-2/TRBV6-3 | CASTGWAHEQYF
many | TRBJ1-5 | TRBV5-1 | CASSLAGDRNQPQHF
many | TRBJ2-7 | TRBV30 | CAWTKSGDAYEQYF
many | TRBJ1-6 | TRBV20-1 | CSASPQVGNSPLHF
many | TRBJ1-2 | TRBV11-1 | CASSLVIGTDPRENYGYTF
many | TRBJ1-1 | TRBV7-9 | CASSLVQGAGTEAFF
many | TRBJ1-2 | TRBV7-9 | CASSDNLDGYTF
many | TRBJ2-5 | TRBV6-2/TRBV6-3 | CASSFAGEETQYF
many | TRBJ2-3 | TRBV4-1 | CASSQDGGQISTDTQYF
many | TRBJ2-7 | TRBV5-1 | CASSLSPGQGAYEQYF
. | TRBJ2-1 | TRBV11-2 | CASSLSGSTYNEQFF
many | TRBJ1-4 | TRBV9 | CASSAFTGGPNEKLFF
many | TRBJ2-7 | TRBV3-1 | CASSQDLALDEQYF
. | TRBJ1-1 | TRBV28 | CASRVGGGATGTEAFF
many | TRBJ1-5 | TRBV29-1 | CSVKGTDKDQPQHF
many | TRBJ2-2 | TRBV27 | CASSYGGYTGELFF
many | TRBJ2-7 | TRBV29-1 | CSVTGQGSFHEQYF
many | TRBJ2-1 | TRBV9 | CASSVEPGGSYNEQFF
. | TRBJ2-5 | TRBV25-1 | CASSESTGALGTQYF
many | TRBJ2-1 | TRBV27 | CAVGEQFF
many | TRBJ2-7 | TRBV6-2/TRBV6-3 | CASKPAGLAGNYEQYF
. | TRBJ2-3 | TRBV6-7 | CARIGTSGSGTDTQYF
many | TRBJ2-1 | TRBV20-1 | CSAPDRRAYNEQFF
many | TRBJ2-1 | TRBV24-1 | CATSDANVGPLNEQFF
many | TRBJ2-7 | TRBV5-1 | CASSGSGTDSYEQYF
. | TRBJ2-5 | TRBV11-2 | CASSPGRRLAGVGETQYF
few | TRBJ2-7 | TRBV6-4 | CASKDRGLFYEQYF
. | TRBJ1-1 | TRBV7-9 | CASSLESWVVGEAFF
many | TRBJ2-3 | TRBV7-9 | CASSLGADTDTQYF
many | TRBJ1-5 | TRBV7-2 | CASSFGDRGQPQHF
many | TRBJ2-1 | TRBV29-1 | CSVGGLAGGSSYNEQFF
many | TRBJ2-7 | TRBV7-9 | CASSLPGTYEQYF
few | TRBJ2-1 | TRBV18 | CASSSQRGGQNEQFF
many | TRBJ2-7 | TRBV6-5 | CASSYSPGEDSGGTEQYF
many | TRBJ2-1 | TRBV29-1 | CSGDTGLRNEQFF
. | TRBJ2-3 | TRBV7-8 | CASSLVGRGSAVSTDTQYF
few | TRBJ1-5 | TRBV19 | CASSMGAGQGIGSNQPQHF
many | TRBJ2-5 | TRBV20-1 | CSGDKQETQYF
many | TRBJ1-1 | TRBV25-1 | CASSESSEAFF